Following are 23 T cell receptor beta chains from one sample sequenced in a study of T cell repertoires in cytomegalovirus infection. TCRdb redid the calling of the reads with MiXCR, one entry per CDR3 protein. The repertoire includes around 310,000 distinct CDR3 sequences, 29% of them detected once, and roughly 20% sits in the top ten. These receptors' targets are unknown. This sample comprised cultured PBMCs, obtained from culture after CMV antigen stimulation. The origin of the receptors is a human donor in good health (CMV status not recorded). Some clones in this sample may be carry-over from other donors' samples.

The J gene is TRBJ2-7, the V gene TRBV6-5; 10 bases are a match to TRBD2. The CDR3 is made up of 19 amino acids. The V segment lost 2 bases and the J segment 4 bases; nucleotides outside the gene matches: 17. Germline-derived CDR1 and CDR2 are MNHEY and SVGAGI. CDR3 protein: CASSYRTYPSGRAMYEQYF. For the CDR3, the DNA is TGTGCCAGCAGTTACAGAACATACCCAAGCGGGAGGGCCATGTACGAGCAGTACTTC.

This clonotype was recorded many times. The chain is built from TRBV7-2 and TRBJ1-4; D is perhaps TRBD1 (5 bases). The CDR3 covers 16 residues. V shed 4 bases and J shed 4 bases, with 16 bases lying between them. Germline-derived CDR1 and CDR2 are SGHTA and FQGNSA. The CDR3 sequence is CASSSLRWGINEKLFF. The CDR3 DNA is TGTGCCAGCAGCTCCCTTAGATGGGGGATTAATGAAAAACTGTTTTTT.

This clonotype was observed a few times. This sequence joins TRBV15 and TRBJ1-1, with D hard to call. The CDR3 consists of 14 residues. Trimming stripped 0 bases from V and 2 bases from J, with 7 bases between. The germline gives CDR1 LNHNV, CDR2 YYDKDF (reference sequence). Here the CDR3 DNA reads TGTGCCACCAGCAGAGATGCGGCTAACACTGAAGCTTTCTTT. It is translated as CATSRDAANTEAFF.

The chain links TRBV19 to TRBJ1-2; 12 bases match TRBD1. V shed 5 bases and J 2 bases; nucleotides not matched to a gene: 9. Germline V gene sequence: CDR1 LNHDA, CDR2 SQIVND (reference sequence). The CDR3 contains 17 residues. The DNA for the CDR3 is TGTGCCAGTAGTCCGGGACAGGGGGCACCTGTGAACTATGGCTACACCTTC. This encodes CASSPGQGAPVNYGYTF.

The chain combines TRBV6-5 with TRBJ2-6, with 12 bases aligning to TRBD1. CDR1 and CDR2 from the germline V gene are MNHEY and SVGAGI. The CDR3 has 16 residues. Trimming cost V 8 bases and J 4 bases; bases outside gene matches: 6. The CDR3 loop reads CASGRDRGPGANVLTF. In DNA, the CDR3 is TGTGCCAGCGGGAGGGACAGGGGGCCCGGGGCCAACGTCCTGACTTTC.

This clonotype was recorded a few times. The chain employs TRBV6-5 and TRBJ2-1, with TRBD2 identical over 14 bases. CDR3 size: 15 residues. CDR1 and CDR2 (germline): MNHEY, SVGAGI. J was trimmed by 8 bases and V by 6 bases; bases with no gene match: 6. CDR3 loop: CASRLTSGRAHEQFF. For the CDR3, the DNA is TGTGCCAGCAGGCTGACTAGCGGGAGGGCCCATGAGCAGTTCTTC.

Only a few counts were recorded for this clonotype. The chain links TRBV4-2 to TRBJ2-1; 9 bases line up with TRBD2. The CDR3 is 15 amino acids. V was clipped by 4 bases and J by 3 bases; unmatched bases: 4. The germline V gene has CDR1 LGHNA and CDR2 YNFKEQ. CDR3 nucleotides: TGTGCCAGCAGCCTTTCGACTAGCGGCTACAATGAGCAGTTCTTC. Its translation: CASSLSTSGYNEQFF.

The sample holds a few counts of this clonotype. The chain employs TRBV28 and TRBJ2-1, with no clear D. The ends were cut back, 2 bases at V and 5 bases at J, with 4 bases in the middle. Germline values: CDR1 MDHEN, CDR2 SYDVKM. This CDR3 comprises 12 residues. Here the CDR3 reads CASSLTDNEQFF. In DNA form, the CDR3 reads TGTGCCAGCAGTTTAACGGACAATGAGCAGTTCTTC.

This clonotype has only one observation. The chain has TRBV7-8 and TRBJ1-3, with a possible D match to TRBD1 (6 bases). Trimming removed 0 bases at V and 0 bases at J, with 12 bases between. This CDR3 is built from 17 residues. The germline CDR1 and CDR2 sequences are SGHVS and FQNEAQ. As DNA, the CDR3 is TGTGCCAGCAGCTTAGCAACAGGGACCCGCTCTGGAAACACCATATATTTT. This translates into CASSLATGTRSGNTIYF.

This clonotype has just a few counts. The chain carries TRBV6-6 and TRBJ2-1; the D gene is possibly TRBD2 (5 bases). Trimming cost V 0 bases and J 3 bases, with 12 bases left between them. The CDR3 totals 16 residues. Germline CDR1 reads MNHNY; CDR2 reads SVGAGI (reference sequence). CDR3 coding DNA: TGTGCCAGCAGTTACTCGAGCCTAGCTGGCTACAATGAGCAGTTCTTC. Translation: CASSYSSLAGYNEQFF.

This rearrangement joins TRBV6-1 to TRBJ1-3; 8 bases are shared with TRBD1. Germline-derived CDR1 and CDR2 are MNHNS and SASEGT. The CDR3 extends over 16 amino acids. The V and J ends lost 3 bases and 5 bases, in that order; junction bases with no gene match: 9. CDR3 loop: CASSEKTGAPRNTIYF. The CDR3 nucleotides read TGTGCCAGCAGTGAGAAGACAGGGGCTCCGCGAAACACCATATATTTT.

The chain combines TRBV6-5 with TRBJ1-3; weak D call: TRBD1 (5 bases). Germline lookup yields CDR1 MNHEY and CDR2 SVGAGI. This CDR3 region has 15 residues. The ends were cut back, 0 bases at V and 0 bases at J, with 6 bases in the middle. The CDR3 protein is CASSYSQDSGNTIYF. CDR3 nucleotides: TGTGCCAGCAGTTACTCACAGGACTCTGGAAACACCATATATTTT.

The gene calls are TRBV11-3 and TRBJ2-1, with 7 bases identical to TRBD1. Trimming took 5 bases from V and 7 from J; bases not matched to a gene: 5. The CDR3 is made up of 13 amino acids. Germline V gene lookup returns CDR1 SGHNT and CDR2 YENEEA. CDR3 coding DNA: TGTGCCAGCAGCACGACAGGGTTGAATGAGCAGTTCTTC. Encoded protein: CASSTTGLNEQFF. The entire variable domain, with the rest obtained from reference TRBV11-3 and TRBJ2-1, is as follows: EAGVVQSPRYKIIEKKQPVAFWCNPISGHNTLYWYLQNLGQGPELLIRYENEEAVDDSQLPKDRFSAERLKGVDSTLKIQPAELGDSAVYLCASSTTGLNEQFFGPGTRLTVL.

A few counts support this clonotype. V usage is TRBV7-3 and J usage is TRBJ2-3, with TRBD2 identical over 14 bases. With 3 bases clipped from V and 1 base from J, the junction kept 3 bases outside the gene matches. The CDR3 is 17 amino acids. The germline gives CDR1 SGHTA, CDR2 FQGTGA. CDR3 nucleotides: TGTGCCAGCAGCTTCCTGGGACTAGCGGGGGGCACAGATACGCAGTATTTT. Protein sequence: CASSFLGLAGGTDTQYF.

This clonotype was seen more than once but under ten times. This rearrangement joins TRBV12-3 or TRBV12-4 to TRBJ2-7; D uncertain. V lost 5 bases and J 2 bases, leaving 7 bases between the germline ends. The CDR3 runs 12 residues. CDR3 DNA sequence: TGTGCCAGCAGTCAAGACCCCTACGAGCAGTACTTC. This translates into CASSQDPYEQYF.

This clonotype was observed a few times. The chain couples TRBV28 to TRBJ2-5; perhaps TRBD2 as D (7 bases). Germline V CDR1 and CDR2: MDHEN, SYDVKM. V was cut by 4 bases and J by 2 bases, with 17 bases left in between. CDR3 length equals 16 residues. CDR3 amino acids: CASSSQGRAEQETQYF. The CDR3 nucleotides are TGTGCCAGCAGTTCTCAGGGGAGGGCTGAGCAAGAGACCCAGTACTTC. Combining the CDR3 with reference TRBV28 and TRBJ2-5 gives the whole variable domain DVKVTQSSRYLVKRTGEKVFLECVQDMDHENMFWYRQDPGLGLRLIYFSYDVKMKEKGDIPEGYSVSREKKERFSLILESASTNQTSMYLCASSSQGRAEQETQYFGPGTRLLVL.

This clonotype was seen only a few times. The rearrangement uses TRBV11-2 and TRBJ2-1; possible D gene TRBD2, 6 bases. V gave up 0 bases and J gave up 2 bases, with 11 bases separating them. Looked up from germline, CDR1 is SGHAT and CDR2 is FQNNGV. CDR3 size: 16 residues. CDR3 DNA: TGTGCCAGCAGCTTAGATTACGGGGGACCCTACAATGAGCAGTTCTTC. Translation: CASSLDYGGPYNEQFF.

This clonotype turned up a few times. The chain's CDR3 is CASSLLTGSYYNEQFF. Here the CDR3 DNA reads TGTGCCAGCAGCTTATTGACAGGGTCTTACTACAATGAGCAGTTCTTC. This chain joins TRBV7-9 and TRBJ2-1; 7 bases agree with TRBD1. The V gene end was trimmed by 2 bases and the J gene end by 3 bases; junction bases not matched to a gene: 7. CDR1 and CDR2 (germline): SEHNR, FQNEAQ (reference sequence). This CDR3 has 16 residues.

This clonotype was counted ten times or more. The V gene is TRBV7-2, the J gene TRBJ2-7; possible D gene TRBD1, 5 bases. Trimming stripped 6 bases from V and 0 bases from J, with 12 bases between. Germline-derived CDR1 and CDR2 are SGHTA and FQGNSA. This CDR3 contains 14 residues. The CDR3 DNA follows: TGTGCCAGCAGTGTGGACACTCTCTCCTACGAGCAGTACTTC. It encodes CASSVDTLSYEQYF.

This clonotype was observed a few times. The gene calls are TRBV6-5 and TRBJ2-1; 9 bases match TRBD1. The CDR3 length is 16 residues. Looked up from germline, CDR1 is MNHEY and CDR2 is SVGAGI. After removal of 0 bases from V and 6 bases from J, the junction contained 6 bases not matched to a gene. This chain's CDR3 is CASSYSWTGATNEQFF. CDR3 nucleotides: TGTGCCAGCAGTTACTCGTGGACAGGGGCTACCAATGAGCAGTTCTTC.

This clonotype appeared a few times. The chain joins TRBV28 to TRBJ1-5; the match to TRBD1 covers 7 bases. Germline V gene data show CDR1 as MDHEN and CDR2 as SYDVKM. J was trimmed by 2 bases and V by 5 bases; bases with no gene match: 9. CDR3 length: 16 residues. CDR3 in amino acids: CASSTLTGYGNQPQHF. DNA for the CDR3: TGTGCCAGCAGTACCCTGACAGGGTATGGCAATCAGCCCCAGCATTTT.

This clonotype was observed a handful of times. The chain combines TRBV7-6 with TRBJ1-5; D not certain. The CDR3 consists of 15 residues. From germline, CDR1 is SGHVS and CDR2 FNYEAQ. Trimming left V 1 base short and J 2 bases short, with 9 bases between. CDR3 nucleotide sequence: TGTGCCAGCAGCTTAGACGCAGGTGGCAATCAGCCCCAGCATTTT. It encodes CASSLDAGGNQPQHF.

The chain joins TRBV30 to TRBJ1-4; no reliable D call. CDR1 is GTSNPN, CDR2 SVGIG, per germline (reference sequence). The ends were cut back, 3 bases at V and 4 bases at J, with 15 bases in the middle. This CDR3 spans 15 amino acids. The CDR3 reads CAWSAIRASNEKLFF. In DNA form, the CDR3 reads TGTGCCTGGAGCGCAATAAGGGCGAGTAATGAAAAACTGTTTTTT.